The T cell receptor (beta chain) described here comes from a study of blood T cell repertoires in COVID-19. The wider study: Samples came from the United States, Italy and Spain, spanning acute and convalescent COVID-19. Sources were T cells, B-cell-depleted T cells, or PBMCs; the material itself was cDNA or gDNA.

CDR1 and CDR2 (germline): WSHSY, SAAADI. V gave up 0 bases and J gave up 0 bases; unmatched junction bases: 10. The CDR3 has 18 residues. Original methodology: Scientists estimated how many nucleated cells there were by amplifying reference gene primers. Assay used: immunoSEQ multiplex PCR; TCRdb lists only in-frame clones, some missing. The V and J calls and clone size come from that table; D and trimming were worked out from the DNA. The sample lists 15,000 to 19,000 clones, 75% to 85% seen once, with 20% to 25% in the top ten. The receptor's source is a man older than 75 with active or convalescent COVID-19. The source material was peripheral blood. This chain uses TRBV10-2 with TRBJ2-7, with 8 nucleotides matching TRBD1. CDR3 protein: CASSESMTGVPSSYEQYF. CDR3 DNA sequence: TGCGCCAGCAGTGAGTCCATGACAGGGGTTCCTAGCTCCTACGAGCAGTACTTC.